One sample yielded the 27 T cell receptor beta chains listed below, sequenced in a study of T cells in Graves' hyperthyroidism and ophthalmopathy. There were TCR beta CDR3 regions amplified from RNA transcripts. The TCR CDR3 first-round RT-PCR relied on the HTBI primer set. TCRdb called the multiplex PCR reads again in MiXCR, with one record for every CDR3 protein. The sample includes approximately 600,000 distinct CDR3 sequences, 11% to 15% of them seen just once. The material sequenced was blood. These TCRs come from a woman aged 25 to 39 with Graves' hyperthyroidism that later progressed to Graves' ophthalmopathy.

This clonotype was seen repeatedly, ten times or more. V gene TRBV29-1 combines with J gene TRBJ2-7; TRBD1 matches 7 bases. The V gene's germline CDR1 is SQVTM and CDR2 ANQGSEA. V dropped 4 bases and J dropped 9; count of bases not matched to a gene: 3. This CDR3 contains 10 residues. CDR3 region: CSVVTGAQYF. The CDR3 bases are TGCAGCGTTGTAACAGGGGCGCAGTACTTC.

The rearrangement links TRBV19 to TRBJ2-7; unclear D gene. The V gene lost 4 bases and the J gene lost 0 bases, with 10 bases spanning the gap. Per the germline V gene, CDR1 is LNHDA and CDR2 is SQIVND (reference sequence). The CDR3 runs to 14 residues. CDR3: CASSSQPLSYEQYF. The CDR3 bases are TGTGCCAGTAGTAGCCAGCCCCTCTCCTACGAGCAGTACTTC.

The CDR3 reads CASSLPPNRASGGYTF. In DNA, the CDR3 is TGTGCCAGCAGCTTGCCCCCGAACCGGGCCTCCGGAGGCTACACCTTC. The chain has TRBV5-4 and TRBJ1-2, with D unclear. Germline CDR1 reads SGHNT; CDR2 reads YYREEE (reference sequence). The CDR3 is made up of 16 amino acids. V lost 1 base and J lost 8, with 21 bases in between.

This clonotype was detected many times. J is TRBJ2-2 and V is TRBV10-3; D may be TRBD2 (5 bases). V was trimmed by 4 bases and J by 5 bases, leaving 5 bases between them. This CDR3 contains 12 residues. Looked up from germline, CDR1 is ENHRY and CDR2 is SYGVKD. The chain's CDR3 is CAISGGTGELFF. In DNA, the CDR3 is TGTGCCATCAGTGGCGGGACCGGGGAGCTGTTTTTT.

This clonotype was detected ten times or more. J is TRBJ1-2 and V is TRBV28; 7 nucleotides align to TRBD1. The V and J ends lost 0 bases and 4 bases, in that order; junction bases with no gene match: 8. In germline, CDR1 is MDHEN, CDR2 SYDVKM. This CDR3 is built from 16 residues. The CDR3 DNA reads TGTGCCAGCAGTTTATGGGTCAGGGGGAACTCCTATGGCTACACCTTC. Translating gives CASSLWVRGNSYGYTF.

This clonotype has ten or more counts. The chain is built from TRBV9 and TRBJ2-3; TRBD1 agrees at 8 bases. CDR3 length equals 15 residues. Trimming at V came to 0 bases and at J to 2 bases, leaving 2 bases not matched to a gene. The germline gives CDR1 SGDLS, CDR2 YYNGEE. CDR3 region: CASSVAGQVTDTQYF. In nucleotides, the CDR3 is TGTGCCAGCAGCGTAGCGGGACAGGTCACAGATACGCAGTATTTT. The full variable domain, completed using reference TRBV9 and TRBJ2-3, is DSGVTQTPKHLITATGQRVTLRCSPRSGDLSVYWYQQSLDQGLQFLIQYYNGEERAKGNILERFSAQQFPDLHSELNLSSLELGDSALYFCASSVAGQVTDTQYFGPGTRLTVL.

This clonotype was detected ten times or more. The rearrangement links TRBV11-3 to TRBJ2-5; 8 bases align to TRBD1. The germline CDR1 and CDR2 sequences are SGHNT and YENEEA. This CDR3 contains 14 residues. V lost 5 bases to trimming and J lost 3 bases; unmatched junction nucleotides: 5. CDR3 region: CASSRAGGKETQYF. CDR3 bases: TGTGCCAGCAGCCGCGCAGGGGGCAAAGAGACCCAGTACTTC.

This clonotype was seen many times. The gene calls are TRBV20-1 and TRBJ1-4, with a possible D match to TRBD1 (5 bases). The germline CDR1 and CDR2 sequences are DFQATT and SNEGSKA (reference sequence). The CDR3 has 15 residues. V was clipped by 6 bases and J by 7 bases, with 21 bases between them. The CDR3 loop reads CSAPWPAGPSEKLFF. The CDR3 bases are TGCAGTGCCCCGTGGCCGGCAGGGCCGAGTGAAAAACTGTTTTTT.

The chain recombines TRBV4-1 with TRBJ1-2; D is uncertain. V gave up 4 bases and J gave up 13 bases, with 13 bases separating them. This CDR3 is 11 amino acids long. The germline CDR1 and CDR2 sequences are MGHRA and YSYEKL. This CDR3 reads CASSRTAVLTF. CDR3 bases: TGCGCCAGCAGCCGGACCGCGGTTCTCACCTTC.

Notes on this clonotype: This may be a read error, as it is one base from a much larger clone. The J gene is TRBJ2-1, the V gene TRBV3-1; 8 bases agree with TRBD2. V gave up 1 base and J gave up 6 bases; unmatched junction bases: 5. This CDR3 comprises 15 residues. Germline-derived CDR1 and CDR2 are LGHDT and YNNKEL (reference sequence). The DNA for the CDR3 is TGTGCCAGCAGCCAAGCCGGGACTAGACCCAATGAGCAGTTCTTC. Translated, it gives CASSQAGTRPNEQFF.

There are many counts of this clonotype. V and J are TRBV5-1 and TRBJ2-5; TRBD1 or TRBD2 may be the D gene (5 bases each). V dropped 2 bases and J dropped 3 bases, with 14 bases sitting between them. Looked up from germline, CDR1 is SGHRS and CDR2 is YFSETQ. This CDR3 has 15 residues. As DNA, the CDR3 is TGCGCCAGCAGCTTATTCGGGACCGCGGAAGAGACCCAGTACTTC. Translation: CASSLFGTAEETQYF.

This clonotype was picked up many times. The chain joins TRBV3-1 to TRBJ1-2; no clear D gene. CDR3 size: 13 residues. Trimming removed 3 bases at V and 2 bases at J, with 7 bases between. The germline CDR1 and CDR2 sequences are LGHDT and YNNKEL (reference sequence). CDR3 protein: CASSQDGNYGYTF. CDR3 bases: TGTGCCAGCAGCCAGGACGGGAACTATGGCTACACCTTC.

This clonotype has more than one count but fewer than ten. This may arise from a read error, as a much more abundant clone is one base away. The chain carries TRBV6-5 and TRBJ2-7; unclear D gene. There are 11 residues in the CDR3. The germline CDR1 and CDR2 sequences are MNHEY and SVGAGI. Trimming left V 6 bases short and J 2 bases short, with 5 bases between. This CDR3 is CASRTAYEQYF. CDR3 DNA sequence: TGTGCCAGCAGAACCGCCTACGAGCAGTACTTC.

This clonotype turned up a few times. J is TRBJ2-1 and V is TRBV7-3; 11 positions agree with TRBD2. CDR1 and CDR2 (germline): SGHTA, FQGTGA. The junction had 5 bases not matched to a gene; V was cut back by 4 bases and J by 0 bases. This CDR3 is built from 17 residues. CDR3 in DNA: TGTGCCAGCAGCTACGGGACTAGCGGATACTCCTACAATGAGCAGTTCTTC. Translated, it gives CASSYGTSGYSYNEQFF.

This clonotype was observed once. The chain combines TRBV12-3 or TRBV12-4 with TRBJ2-4; 8 nucleotides match TRBD2. The CDR3 is made up of 14 amino acids. CDR3 sequence reads: CGSGSDLAKNIQYF. Written as DNA, the CDR3 is TGTGGGAGCGGGAGTGATCTAGCCAAAAACATTCAGTACTTC.

To note about this clonotype: It may be a read error: a sequence one base away is much more abundant. V is TRBV27 and J is TRBJ1-1, with D tentatively TRBD1 (6 bases). This CDR3 is built from 14 residues. The germline gives CDR1 MNHEY, CDR2 SMNVEV (reference sequence). CDR3 region: CDSSLWGQNTEAFF. CDR3 bases: TGTGACAGCAGTTTATGGGGGCAGAACACTGAAGCTTTCTTT.

This clonotype was observed a handful of times. The V call is TRBV29-1, the J call TRBJ1-1, with D hard to call. This CDR3 has 13 residues. The germline V gene encodes CDR1 SQVTM and CDR2 ANQGSEA. V was shortened by 2 bases and J by 0 bases, with 7 bases between the two germline ends. This chain's CDR3 is CSVEKRLNTEAFF. The CDR3 nucleotides are TGCAGCGTTGAAAAACGGTTGAACACTGAAGCTTTCTTT.

Here the CDR3 DNA reads TGTGCCAGCAGCGCGAGGGCTTCAGGGGCCAACGTCCTGACTTTC. As protein: CASSARASGANVLTF. V gene TRBV9 combines with J gene TRBJ2-6, with TRBD2 as a possible D gene (5 bases). Deletions cut 3 bases from V and 4 bases from J, with 11 bases between. This CDR3 has 15 amino acids. In germline, CDR1 is SGDLS, CDR2 YYNGEE.

This clonotype was counted at least ten times. The genes are TRBV2 and TRBJ2-7; 11 bases map to TRBD2. The germline V gene encodes CDR1 SNHLY and CDR2 FYNNEI. This CDR3 has 14 amino acids. V shed 6 bases and J 5 bases; nucleotides not matched to a gene: 6. In DNA form, the CDR3 reads TGTGCCAGCAGATTAGCGGGAGGGTGGGACGAGCAGTACTTC. Translating gives CASRLAGGWDEQYF.

This clonotype was detected ten times or more. The chain combines TRBV5-1 with TRBJ2-1, with TRBD2 matching 8 bases. CDR3 length: 14 amino acids. From germline, CDR1 is SGHRS and CDR2 YFSETQ. V lost 4 bases to trimming and J lost 7 bases; unmatched junction nucleotides: 7. CDR3: CASSLATSANEQFF. DNA for the CDR3: TGCGCCAGCAGCCTCGCGACTAGCGCGAATGAGCAGTTCTTC.

This chain links TRBV3-1 with TRBJ2-2; possibly TRBD1 or TRBD2 for D (7 bases each). Trimming took off 7 bases at V and 1 base at J, with 10 bases between the two ends. The CDR3 length is 14 residues. Germline CDR1 is LGHDT and CDR2 is YNNKEL (reference sequence). The CDR3 region is CASTRGGNTGELFF. CDR3 nucleotides: TGTGCCAGCACCAGGGGGGGGAACACCGGGGAGCTGTTTTTT.

This clonotype was counted at least ten times. This chain connects TRBV7-2 to TRBJ2-7; D is possibly TRBD2 (6 bases). Looked up from germline, CDR1 is SGHTA and CDR2 is FQGNSA. Trimming stripped 0 bases from V and 0 bases from J, with 15 bases between. The CDR3 extends over 17 amino acids. DNA for the CDR3: TGTGCCAGCAGCTTAGCCGGGGCTAGCGCTAGCTCCTACGAGCAGTACTTC. Protein: CASSLAGASASSYEQYF. Full variable domain (outside the CDR3, taken from reference TRBV7-2 and TRBJ2-7): GAGVSQSPSNKVTEKGKDVELRCDPISGHTALYWYRQSLGQGLEFLIYFQGNSAPDKSGLPSDRFSAERTGGSVSTLTIQRTQQEDSAVYLCASSLAGASASSYEQYFGPGTRLTVT.

This clonotype has at least ten counts. The gene calls are TRBV27 and TRBJ2-7; perhaps TRBD2 as D (6 bases). The CDR3 runs to 15 residues. The germline V and J ends were trimmed by 5 bases and 3 bases, with 17 bases remaining between them. Germline V lookup: CDR1 MNHEY, CDR2 SMNVEV (reference sequence). DNA of the CDR3: TGTGCCAGCAGTGTCAAGCCGGGACTCAACTACGAGCAGTACTTC. Its protein is CASSVKPGLNYEQYF.

The table lists this clonotype with many counts. This rearrangement joins TRBV3-1 to TRBJ1-1; 9 bases are shared with TRBD1. This CDR3 is 13 amino acids long. The trim removed 6 bases at V and 9 bases at J, leaving 8 bases unmatched. CDR1 and CDR2 from the germline V gene are LGHDT and YNNKEL (reference sequence). The CDR3 coding sequence is TGTGCCAGCAGGCCGGGACAGGGTGCCCAAGCTTTCTTT. Residues: CASRPGQGAQAFF.

This clonotype was observed a few times. The chain employs TRBV29-1 and TRBJ2-7; perhaps D is TRBD1 or TRBD2 (5 bases each). V was clipped by 2 bases and J by 1 base, with 9 bases between them. The CDR3 runs 13 residues. The germline V gene encodes CDR1 SQVTM and CDR2 ANQGSEA. The CDR3, as DNA: TGCAGCGTTGAAAGAGGGGCGTCCTACGAGCAGTACTTC. The encoded protein is CSVERGASYEQYF.

In this sample, this clonotype turned up many times. The V call is TRBV18, the J call TRBJ2-7; a weak D match, TRBD2 (5 bases). This CDR3 spans 14 amino acids. The germline CDR1 and CDR2 sequences are KGHSH and LQKENI. Trimming stripped 1 base from V and 0 bases from J, with 7 bases between. The DNA for the CDR3 is TGTGCCAGCTCACCACAGGGAGACTCCTACGAGCAGTACTTC. Translating it yields CASSPQGDSYEQYF.

This clonotype was seen more than once but under ten times. The chain links TRBV7-2 to TRBJ2-2, with 10 bases fitting TRBD2. After removal of 4 bases from V and 6 bases from J, the junction contained 8 bases not matched to a gene. The V gene's germline CDR1 is SGHTA and CDR2 FQGNSA. The CDR3 is 16 residues long. The CDR3 reads CASSSPLAGEAGELFF. CDR3 nucleotide sequence: TGTGCCAGCAGCTCACCTCTAGCGGGAGAAGCCGGGGAGCTGTTTTTT.